A single sample gave rise to the 8 T cell receptor beta chains below, sequenced in a study of cytomegalovirus exposure and HLA in healthy donors. The PCR used 60 Vbeta and 13 Jbeta primers. Method: immunoSEQ multiplex PCR; TCRdb's copy keeps in-frame clones and lacks some. The repertoire has fewer than 150,000 clones, over 70% of them found once; the top ten carry almost 7%. Sequencing was done on a sample of PBMCs. Every receptor here comes from a man between 35 and 55 years old in good health and CMV-seropositive.

This clone is a singleton in its sample. The chain joins TRBV7-8 to TRBJ1-4; maybe TRBD1 (5 bases). Germline CDR1 is SGHVS and CDR2 is FQNEAQ. The CDR3 totals 15 residues. V was cut by 2 bases and J by 4 bases, with 11 bases left in between. Here the CDR3 DNA reads TGTGCCAGCAGCTTAAGCGTCGGGGGTAATGAAAAACTGTTTTTT. It encodes CASSLSVGGNEKLFF.

The chain combines TRBV9 with TRBJ2-5; D ambiguous. This CDR3 contains 14 residues. The V end lost 3 bases, the J end lost 4 bases, and 13 bases lay between the germline ends. Germline CDR1 and CDR2: SGDLS and YYNGEE. This CDR3 reads CASSGSEVGETQYF. CDR3 bases: TGTGCCAGCAGCGGTAGTGAAGTCGGAGAGACCCAGTACTTC.

The chain uses TRBV7-6 and TRBJ1-3, with 10 bases that match TRBD1. Per the germline V gene, CDR1 is SGHVS and CDR2 is FNYEAQ. CDR3 length equals 14 residues. V lost 5 bases to trimming and J lost 8 bases; unmatched junction nucleotides: 6. The CDR3 DNA reads TGTGCCAGCAGCCCGATAGACAGGGGGCACACCATATATTTT. It is translated as CASSPIDRGHTIYF.

This chain uses TRBV6-5 with TRBJ2-1, with 7 nucleotides matching TRBD2. Germline V gene sequence: CDR1 MNHEY, CDR2 SVGAGI. Trimming cost V 4 bases and J 4 bases; bases outside gene matches: 7. CDR3 length: 15 residues. The CDR3 is CASSLVGGSYNEQFF. The CDR3 coding sequence is TGTGCCAGCAGTTTGGTGGGAGGGAGTTACAATGAGCAGTTCTTC.

In this sample, this clone turned up once. This chain joins TRBV7-2 and TRBJ1-2; a weak D match, TRBD1 (6 bases). V gave up 3 bases and J gave up 6 bases, with 11 bases separating them. The CDR3 loop spans 13 amino acids. Germline lookup yields CDR1 SGHTA and CDR2 FQGNSA. The CDR3 DNA follows: TGTGCCAGCAGCTTGAGAGGGGGTAATGGCTACACCTTC. Translating it yields CASSLRGGNGYTF. The entire variable domain, with the rest obtained from reference TRBV7-2 and TRBJ1-2, is as follows: GAGVSQSPSNKVTEKGKDVELRCDPISGHTALYWYRQSLGQGLEFLIYFQGNSAPDKSGLPSDRFSAERTGGSVSTLTIQRTQQEDSAVYLCASSLRGGNGYTFGSGTRLTVV.

This chain connects TRBV2 to TRBJ2-7, with 7 bases that match TRBD1. The V and J ends lost 6 bases and 3 bases, in that order; junction bases with no gene match: 8. CDR1 is SNHLY, CDR2 FYNNEI, per germline. This CDR3 is 14 amino acids long. CDR3 in amino acids: CASRRTGLHYEQYF. The CDR3 DNA is TGTGCCAGCAGAAGGACAGGCTTACACTACGAGCAGTACTTC.

The CDR3 is CASSPGTGNEKLFF. CDR3 nucleotide sequence: TGTGCCAGCAGTCCCGGGACAGGGAATGAAAAACTGTTTTTT. The chain combines TRBV6-5 with TRBJ1-4; TRBD1 aligns across 9 bases. V was clipped by 5 bases and J by 5 bases; unmatched bases: 3. The CDR3 covers 14 residues. Germline-derived CDR1 and CDR2 are MNHEY and SVGAGI.

This clone was seen a few times. V gene TRBV6-5 combines with J gene TRBJ2-5, with D perhaps TRBD1 (5 bases). V gave up 6 bases and J gave up 2 bases, with 10 bases separating them. There are 13 residues in the CDR3. In germline, CDR1 is MNHEY, CDR2 SVGAGI. CDR3 bases: TGTGCCAGCAGGGACAACCTGCAAGAGACCCAGTACTTC. Translating it yields CASRDNLQETQYF.